Described below is a single T cell receptor (beta chain) sequence and its context. These data come from a study of shared clonotypes between healthy human individuals. This CDR3 comprises 16 residues. Measured with immunoSEQ multiplex PCR; TCRdb has only the in-frame clones, and not every one. The sample shows 2,100,000 or so clones, approximately 95% of them seen only once. The chain links TRBV21-1 to TRBJ2-4; the D segment call TRBD2 is taken from the table without a DNA check. TRBV21-1 represents a pseudogene. Sequences were obtained from naive CD4+ T cells sorted from blood. The subset was: CD45RA+ positively selected. The TCR originated in a man between 18 and 35 years old in good health. The DNA for the CDR3 is TGTGCCAGCACTGATTCGAGCCTGATAGCCAAAAACATTCAGTACTTC. Its protein product is CASTDSSLIAKNIQYF.